The 3 T cell receptor beta chains in this list originate from one sample, sequenced in a study of blood T cells in healthy people across ages. Alongside a J-beta primer mix, a sample-barcoded 5' primer served in a second PCR lasting about 7 to 12 cycles. TCRdb passed the 5' RACE reads through MiXCR, listing each CDR3 protein once. In the table there are roughly 1.7 million distinct CDR3 sequences, approximately 32% of which are singletons. The sample comprised blood. All receptors come from a woman aged 25 to 39 in good health.

The rearrangement links TRBV12-3 or TRBV12-4 to TRBJ2-2, with 9 bases matching TRBD1. CDR3 size: 15 residues. Trimming took 6 bases from V and 1 from J; bases not matched to a gene: 3. In DNA, the CDR3 is TGTGCCAGCAGACAGGGACAGGGGAACACCGGGGAGCTGTTTTTT. Translating it yields CASRQGQGNTGELFF.

The chain joins TRBV6-2 or TRBV6-3 to TRBJ2-7, with TRBD2 identical over 14 bases. Germline V lookup: CDR1 MNHEY, CDR2 SVGEGT. This CDR3 has 19 amino acids. V was pared by 6 bases and J by 2 bases, with 15 bases of the junction left unmatched. CDR3 amino acids: CASRGWEGTSGRPAYEQYF. CDR3 DNA: TGTGCCAGCAGGGGATGGGAAGGGACTAGCGGGAGACCAGCCTACGAGCAGTACTTC.

This chain joins TRBV12-3 or TRBV12-4 and TRBJ2-7, with D maybe TRBD2 (5 bases). The CDR3 totals 13 residues. Trimming took 6 bases from V and 2 from J, leaving 11 bases between them. This CDR3 reads CASRHGSTYEQYF. The CDR3 coding sequence is TGTGCCAGCAGACATGGGAGTACCTACGAGCAGTACTTC.